A single sample gave rise to the 12 T cell receptor beta chains below, sequenced in a study of blood T cell repertoires in COVID-19. Here immunoSEQ multiplex PCR was the method, and the copy in TCRdb shows in-frame clones only, minus some. In the table there are roughly 330,000 clones, more than 80% of which are singletons. The source material was peripheral blood. The source of these receptors is a young man who had recovered from COVID-19.

The chain employs TRBV27 and TRBJ2-2, with TRBD2 matching 7 bases. Germline CDR1 is MNHEY and CDR2 is SMNVEV (reference sequence). CDR3 length: 14 amino acids. The junction had 8 bases not matched to a gene; V was cut back by 5 bases and J by 8 bases. The CDR3 protein is CASSPIGGGGELFF. The CDR3 DNA sequence: TGTGCCAGCAGTCCGATAGGCGGGGGAGGGGAGCTGTTTTTT.

The chain employs TRBV7-9 and TRBJ2-7; D might be TRBD2 (5 bases). V dropped 5 bases and J dropped 1 base, with 15 bases sitting between them. Germline-derived CDR1 and CDR2 are SEHNR and FQNEAQ (reference sequence). The CDR3 covers 15 residues. The CDR3 reads CASSRNGRESYEQYF. CDR3 nucleotide sequence: TGTGCCAGCAGCCGCAACGGACGGGAATCCTACGAGCAGTACTTC. Based on the CDR3 plus reference TRBV7-9 and TRBJ2-7, the full variable domain is DTGVSQNPRHKITKRGQNVTFRCDPISEHNRLYWYRQTLGQGPEFLTYFQNEAQLEKSRLLSDRFSAERPKGSFSTLEIQRTEQGDSAMYLCASSRNGRESYEQYFGPGTRLTVT.

This clone was detected only once. J is TRBJ2-3 and V is TRBV18; weak D call: TRBD2 (5 bases). Germline V gene data show CDR1 as KGHSH and CDR2 as LQKENI. This CDR3 spans 15 amino acids. V gave up 4 bases and J gave up 4 bases, with 15 bases separating them. CDR3 nucleotides: TGTGCCAGCTCACTAGGCCCCGGGGTTGCAGATACGCAGTATTTT. Its protein is CASSLGPGVADTQYF.

The V and J genes are TRBV19 and TRBJ2-2; D unclear. This CDR3 spans 13 amino acids. Germline-derived CDR1 and CDR2 are LNHDA and SQIVND (reference sequence). V gave up 10 bases and J gave up 2 bases, with 11 bases separating them. CDR3 coding DNA: TGTGCCATCCTAAGCACCAACACCGGGGAGCTGTTTTTT. Its protein is CAILSTNTGELFF.

The gene calls are TRBV3-1 (or the pseudogene TRBV3-2) and TRBJ2-7; D uncertain. This CDR3 region has 12 residues. Trimming removed 1 base from V and 5 bases from J, with 6 bases in between. The germline gives CDR1 LGHDT, CDR2 YNNKEL (reference sequence). The CDR3 nucleotides read TGTGCCAGCAGCCAAGTAACTCACGAGCAGTACTTC. It codes for CASSQVTHEQYF.

The chain is built from TRBV27 and TRBJ1-2; the match to TRBD1 covers 9 bases. J was trimmed by 2 bases and V by 3 bases; bases with no gene match: 4. Germline V gives CDR1 MNHEY, CDR2 SMNVEV (reference sequence). The CDR3 totals 15 residues. CDR3 in DNA: TGTGCCAGCAGTTTCGCCGGGACAGGGAACTATGGCTACACCTTC. Translation gives CASSFAGTGNYGYTF.

The chain joins TRBV11-3 to TRBJ2-1, with D possibly TRBD2 on 5 matching bases. Trimming cost V 8 bases and J 6 bases, with 11 bases left between them. Germline V gene data show CDR1 as SGHNT and CDR2 as YENEEA. CDR3 length: 12 amino acids. The DNA of the CDR3 is TGTGCCAGCGGGAGTTTGGGCAATGAGCAGTTCTTC. Translated, it gives CASGSLGNEQFF.

The chain joins TRBV5-1 to TRBJ2-7; D may be TRBD1 (5 bases). The V gene lost 4 bases and the J gene lost 2 bases, with 13 bases spanning the gap. Germline CDR1 is SGHRS and CDR2 is YFSETQ. The CDR3 runs 14 residues. The CDR3 region has the DNA TGCGCCAGCAGCGGACAAACAGTGACCTACGAGCAGTACTTC. Protein sequence: CASSGQTVTYEQYF. The entire variable domain, with the rest obtained from reference TRBV5-1 and TRBJ2-7, is as follows: KAGVTQTPRYLIKTRGQQVTLSCSPISGHRSVSWYQQTPGQGLQFLFEYFSETQRNKGNFPGRFSGRQFSNSRSEMNVSTLELGDSALYLCASSGQTVTYEQYFGPGTRLTVT.

The V call is TRBV5-1, the J call TRBJ2-1; D may be TRBD1 (5 bases). The ends were cut back, 0 bases at V and 5 bases at J, with 18 bases in the middle. The CDR3 extends over 17 amino acids. Germline V gene data show CDR1 as SGHRS and CDR2 as YFSETQ. CDR3 coding DNA: TGCGCCAGCAGCTTGGGATTAGGAACAGGTGTAGACAATGAGCAGTTCTTC. Protein sequence: CASSLGLGTGVDNEQFF.

The chain carries TRBV29-1 and TRBJ2-3; D call uncertain. Germline values: CDR1 SQVTM, CDR2 ANQGSEA. V shed 2 bases and J shed 6 bases, with 15 bases lying between them. The CDR3 length is 14 residues. The CDR3: CSVERGTERDTQYF. The CDR3 coding sequence is TGCAGCGTTGAAAGAGGAACCGAACGGGATACGCAGTATTTT.

The chain recombines TRBV6-6 with TRBJ1-2; D is unresolved. The V and J ends lost 4 bases and 3 bases respectively, with 9 bases between them. Germline lookup yields CDR1 MNHNY and CDR2 SVGAGI (reference sequence). The CDR3 spans 13 residues. In DNA form, the CDR3 reads TGTGCCAGCAGTTCCTCCCCTTACTATGGCTACACCTTC. Amino acids: CASSSSPYYGYTF.

The V call is TRBV11-3, the J call TRBJ2-1; maybe TRBD1 (7 bases). V was clipped by 5 bases and J by 2 bases, with 13 bases between them. The CDR3 loop spans 15 amino acids. Germline CDR1 SGHNT, CDR2 YENEEA. The CDR3 DNA sequence: TGTGCCAGCAGCGGGGGGACAGTGGCCTACAATGAGCAGTTCTTC. It encodes CASSGGTVAYNEQFF.